This TCR beta chain was recovered during a study of T cell repertoires in cytomegalovirus infection. Each CDR3 protein is one row after TCRdb ran MiXCR on the reads. The sample holds 700,000 to 950,000 distinct CDR3 sequences, approximately 29% seen once. CDR1 and CDR2 (germline): LNHDA, SQIVND (reference sequence). CDR3 size: 15 residues. V lost 3 bases and J lost 4, with 15 bases in between. As to this clonotype: What it binds is not known.

The sample here was cultured CD8+ T cells from PBMCs, taken from culture after CMV antigen stimulation. The clonotype was recovered from a human donor in good health (CMV status not recorded). Some clones in this sample may be carry-over from other donors' samples. This rearrangement joins TRBV19 to TRBJ1-2, with D unclear. The CDR3 here is CASSIARRSGYGYTF. As DNA, the CDR3 is TGTGCCAGTAGTATCGCGAGAAGATCGGGCTATGGCTACACCTTC.